The 3 T cell receptor beta chains given below trace back to one sample, sequenced in a study of PD-1 blockade in classical Hodgkin lymphoma (dated by TCRdb to about 2020). What the time point label conveys for this sample: cycle 1 day 1 (C1D1), immediately before nivolumab initiation. Every trial patient had relapsed after autologous stem cell transplantation, and cohorts A, B and C differed in prior brentuximab vedotin exposure. A Miltenyi CD8+ T cell isolation kit was used for magnetic negative selection to purify CD8+ T cells from thawed PBMCs. The method behind the library was the immunoSEQ multiplex PCR assay. This is the immuneACCESS table as TCRdb keeps it, with only in-frame sequences that have V and J called. A part of the clones is gone; compared with another copy, unresolved V genes explain less than half, and the rest is unexplained. For this sample there are roughly 2,700 clones; 71% appear just once. 65% to 70% of the sample lies in the top ten.

The sample consisted of CD8+ T cells from blood, taken at baseline. These receptors were collected from a human donor with classical Hodgkin lymphoma.

This CDR3 reads CASSPRLAGTSGELFF. DNA for the CDR3: TGTGCCAGCAGCCCAAGACTAGCGGGGACCTCCGGGGAGCTGTTTTTT. This rearrangement joins TRBV7-8 to TRBJ2-2; 11 bases fit TRBD2. The CDR3 spans 16 residues. Looked up from germline, CDR1 is SGHVS and CDR2 is FQNEAQ. J was trimmed by 6 bases and V by 5 bases; bases with no gene match: 8.

The J gene is TRBJ2-4, the V gene TRBV7-2; D call uncertain. The CDR3 runs to 13 residues. The V and J ends lost 5 bases and 5 bases respectively, with 10 bases between them. CDR1 is SGHTA, CDR2 FQGNSA, per germline. The CDR3 sequence is CASSPPLENIQYF. In DNA, the CDR3 is TGTGCCAGCAGCCCCCCGTTGGAAAACATTCAGTACTTC.

The chain carries TRBV19 and TRBJ2-7; D might be TRBD1 or TRBD2, each matching 5 bases. CDR3 length: 13 amino acids. The V gene lost 5 bases and the J gene lost 2 bases, with 10 bases spanning the gap. Germline CDR1 is LNHDA and CDR2 is SQIVND (reference sequence). This CDR3 reads CASSAGTPYEQYF. The CDR3 region has the DNA TGTGCCAGTAGTGCCGGGACCCCCTACGAGCAGTACTTC. The whole variable domain, filled in from reference TRBV19 and TRBJ2-7, reads DGGITQSPKYLFRKEGQNVTLSCEQNLNHDAMYWYRQDPGQGLRLIYYSQIVNDFQKGDIAEGYSVSREKKESFPLTVTSAQKNPTAFYLCASSAGTPYEQYFGPGTRLTVT.